This T cell receptor beta chain was captured by sequencing in a study of cytomegalovirus exposure and HLA in healthy donors. Turning to the study itself: A prior analysis found more than 90 million unique TCR beta sequences from 150 million to 200 million T cells.

The PCR used 60 Vbeta and 13 Jbeta primers. Profiling relied on immunoSEQ multiplex PCR, and the TCRdb table lists in-frame clones only, not all of them. This table has roughly 150,000 clones, over 60% appearing once. This CDR3 has 14 residues. V was clipped by 8 bases and J by 2 bases; unmatched bases: 5. Germline values: CDR1 MNHNS, CDR2 SASEGT. With regard to this clone: The target antigen is unknown.

Study results and caveats: TCR beta V segments were, for the most part, productive about 87% or about 30% of the time in an earlier analysis.

The chain combines TRBV6-1 with TRBJ1-1; TRBD1 matches at 10 bases. Sequenced material: PBMCs. The TCR originated in a woman aged 40 to 49 in good health and CMV-seronegative. The CDR3 region is CASERTGGNTEAFF. The CDR3 DNA reads as TGTGCCAGCGAAAGGACAGGGGGAAACACTGAAGCTTTCTTT.